Following are 20 T cell receptor beta chains from one sample sequenced in a study of T cell responses to AZD1222 COVID-19 vaccine. The table came from immunoSEQ multiplex PCR; TCRdb's copy has only in-frame clones and leaves some out. The sample includes roughly 120,000 clones, 85% to 90% of them seen just once. This material consisted of peripheral blood, taken 28 days after the second AZD1222 dose. The receptors come from an adult who received the AZD1222 COVID-19 vaccine.

This rearrangement joins TRBV5-1 to TRBJ1-1; D call uncertain. The CDR3 totals 14 residues. V shed 4 bases and J shed 0 bases, with 10 bases lying between them. Germline CDR1 and CDR2: SGHRS and YFSETQ. The CDR3 region has the DNA TGCGCCAGCAGCCAGACATGGCTGAACACTGAAGCTTTCTTT. Translation gives CASSQTWLNTEAFF.

V and J are TRBV7-8 and TRBJ1-3, with D unresolved. Trimming removed 6 bases from V and 2 bases from J, with 11 bases in between. The CDR3 has 14 amino acids. Looked up from germline, CDR1 is SGHVS and CDR2 is FQNEAQ. CDR3 sequence reads: CASRPGRTGNTIYF. As DNA, the CDR3 is TGTGCCAGCAGGCCCGGGAGGACTGGAAACACCATATATTTT.

V gene TRBV27 combines with J gene TRBJ2-2; TRBD1 agrees at 7 bases. Germline V CDR1 and CDR2: MNHEY, SMNVEV (reference sequence). With 6 bases clipped from V and 9 bases from J, the junction kept 10 bases outside the gene matches. CDR3 size: 14 residues. CDR3 in amino acids: CASSRTGPGRELFF. CDR3 sequence (DNA): TGTGCCAGCAGCCGGACAGGCCCGGGGAGGGAGCTGTTTTTT.

This clone was recorded once. The chain employs TRBV4-3 and TRBJ2-2, with unresolved D. The germline CDR1 and CDR2 sequences are LGHNA and YSLEER. V lost 0 bases, J lost 5 bases, and 10 bases lay in between. The CDR3 runs 15 residues. CDR3 bases: TGCGCCAGCAGCCAAGAACCCCAACGGACCGGGGAGCTGTTTTTT. Translated: CASSQEPQRTGELFF.

The chain joins TRBV19 to TRBJ2-3; 10 bases map to TRBD2. CDR1 is LNHDA, CDR2 SQIVND, per germline (reference sequence). The ends lost 6 bases at V and 5 bases at J; junction bases unmatched: 8. The CDR3 is 15 amino acids. CDR3 sequence: CASSASGRSEDTQYF. The CDR3 DNA is TGTGCCAGTAGCGCTAGCGGGAGATCTGAAGATACGCAGTATTTT. Combining the CDR3 with reference TRBV19 and TRBJ2-3 gives the whole variable domain DGGITQSPKYLFRKEGQNVTLSCEQNLNHDAMYWYRQDPGQGLRLIYYSQIVNDFQKGDIAEGYSVSREKKESFPLTVTSAQKNPTAFYLCASSASGRSEDTQYFGPGTRLTVL.

The chain has TRBV28 and TRBJ2-1; TRBD1 might be the D (6 bases). From germline, CDR1 is MDHEN and CDR2 SYDVKM. This CDR3 has 11 amino acids. The DNA for the CDR3 is TGTGGTACAGGGCCCCGAAATGAGCAGTTCTTC. It specifies CGTGPRNEQFF.

This chain joins TRBV10-3 and TRBJ1-1, with 8 bases identical to TRBD1. The V gene's germline CDR1 is ENHRY and CDR2 SYGVKD. The trim removed 7 bases at V and 4 bases at J, leaving 8 bases unmatched. The CDR3 contains 14 residues. The CDR3 reads CAITVQGDGTEAFF. CDR3 nucleotide sequence: TGTGCCATCACTGTACAGGGGGACGGCACTGAAGCTTTCTTT.

This clone has a handful of counts. The chain joins TRBV6-1 to TRBJ1-1; D ambiguous. This CDR3 spans 12 amino acids. Germline assignment: CDR1 MNHNS and CDR2 SASEGT. The V and J ends lost 1 base and 13 bases respectively, with 13 bases between them. CDR3 bases: TGTGCCAGCAGTGAAGAAGCCAGGATTGGTTTCTTT. This encodes CASSEEARIGFF.

This clone was observed a single time. The chain uses TRBV9 and TRBJ2-1, with 7 nucleotides matching TRBD2. The germline CDR1 and CDR2 sequences are SGDLS and YYNGEE. The CDR3 covers 15 residues. The trim removed 3 bases at V and 8 bases at J, leaving 11 bases unmatched. For the CDR3, the DNA is TGTGCCAGCAGCGCAGGGACTACCCCGTCCGATGAGCAGTTCTTC. Translated: CASSAGTTPSDEQFF.

The chain joins TRBV3-1 (or the pseudogene TRBV3-2) to TRBJ1-5; D unresolved. Per the germline V gene, CDR1 is LGHDT and CDR2 is YNNKEL (reference sequence). The CDR3 is 16 amino acids. The ends were cut back, 0 bases at V and 1 base at J, with 10 bases in the middle. The CDR3 here is CASSQEGGLSNQPQHF. For the CDR3, the DNA is TGTGCCAGCAGCCAAGAGGGAGGGTTGAGCAATCAGCCCCAGCATTTT.

The chain is built from TRBV19 and TRBJ2-3; 14 bases align to TRBD2. Germline V gives CDR1 LNHDA, CDR2 SQIVND (reference sequence). The CDR3 spans 19 residues. Trimming at V came to 2 bases and at J to 0 bases, leaving 7 bases not matched to a gene. This CDR3 reads CASSIQATSGRASTDTQYF. The CDR3 DNA sequence: TGTGCCAGTAGTATACAAGCGACTAGCGGGAGGGCTAGCACAGATACGCAGTATTTT.

The rearrangement uses TRBV4-2 and TRBJ2-5; the match to TRBD2 covers 14 bases. CDR3 length equals 19 residues. CDR1 LGHNA and CDR2 YNFKEQ come from the germline V gene. With 3 bases clipped from V and 5 bases from J, the junction kept 14 bases outside the gene matches. CDR3 loop: CASSHRTAGTSGSRETQYF. CDR3 bases: TGTGCCAGCAGCCACCGGACAGCCGGGACTAGCGGGAGTAGGGAGACCCAGTACTTC.

V usage is TRBV30 and J usage is TRBJ1-3; perhaps TRBD1 as D (6 bases). Trimming took off 0 bases at V and 0 bases at J, with 9 bases between the two ends. The CDR3 runs 15 residues. Germline assignment: CDR1 GTSNPN and CDR2 SVGIG (reference sequence). The chain's CDR3 is CAWSVGQSSGNTIYF. The CDR3 DNA follows: TGTGCCTGGAGTGTTGGACAGAGCTCTGGAAACACCATATATTTT. Filled out from reference TRBV30 and TRBJ1-3, the complete variable domain reads SQTIHQWPATLVQPVGSPLSLECTVEGTSNPNLYWYRQAAGRGLQLLFYSVGIGQISSEVPQNLSASRPQDRQFILSSKKLLLSDSGFYLCAWSVGQSSGNTIYFGEGSWLTVV.

The chain links TRBV29-1 to TRBJ2-1, with D perhaps TRBD1 (7 bases). V lost 3 bases to trimming and J lost 5 bases, with 17 bases between them. The CDR3 contains 15 residues. CDR1 and CDR2 from the germline V gene are SQVTM and ANQGSEA. CDR3 coding DNA: TGCAGCGTTGATGAGACAGGGTGGGAGGACAATGAGCAGTTCTTC. Protein sequence: CSVDETGWEDNEQFF.

The V gene is TRBV5-1, the J gene TRBJ1-1; 9 positions agree with TRBD1. Germline CDR1 and CDR2: SGHRS and YFSETQ. This CDR3 region has 16 residues. V lost 0 bases and J lost 0; bases outside the gene matches: 3. CDR3 residues: CASSLATGGLNTEAFF. The CDR3 coding sequence is TGCGCCAGCAGCTTGGCGACAGGGGGACTGAACACTGAAGCTTTCTTT. The full variable domain, with the rest looked up from reference TRBV5-1 and TRBJ1-1, is KAGVTQTPRYLIKTRGQQVTLSCSPISGHRSVSWYQQTPGQGLQFLFEYFSETQRNKGNFPGRFSGRQFSNSRSEMNVSTLELGDSALYLCASSLATGGLNTEAFFGQGTRLTVV.

The chain uses TRBV21-1 and TRBJ1-6. TRBV21-1 is described as a pseudogene. The CDR3 sequence is 12 residues long. The CDR3 protein is CASSNRVRPLHF. For the CDR3, the DNA is TGTGCCAGCAGCAATCGCGTCCGACCCCTCCACTTT.

The chain has TRBV4-2 and TRBJ1-3; 7 bases line up with TRBD1. Germline V gene data show CDR1 as LGHNA and CDR2 as YNFKEQ. This CDR3 is built from 17 residues. V dropped 3 bases and J dropped 7; count of bases not matched to a gene: 15. The CDR3 region has the DNA TGTGCCAGCAGCCAGAAAATAGGGACAGCCCCGGGGAACACCATATATTTT. Translated, it gives CASSQKIGTAPGNTIYF.

V gene TRBV19 combines with J gene TRBJ1-2, with 7 bases aligning to TRBD1. CDR1 and CDR2 (germline): LNHDA, SQIVND (reference sequence). The V segment lost 8 bases and the J segment 3 bases; nucleotides outside the gene matches: 3. The CDR3 extends over 12 amino acids. This CDR3 reads CASVDRDYGYTF. The DNA of the CDR3 is TGTGCCAGTGTCGACAGGGACTATGGCTACACCTTC. Looking up the rest from reference TRBV19 and TRBJ1-2 gives the full variable domain: DGGITQSPKYLFRKEGQNVTLSCEQNLNHDAMYWYRQDPGQGLRLIYYSQIVNDFQKGDIAEGYSVSREKKESFPLTVTSAQKNPTAFYLCASVDRDYGYTFGSGTRLTVV.

The chain carries TRBV29-1 and TRBJ2-1; TRBD1 might be the D (7 bases). The ends were cut back, 7 bases at V and 8 bases at J, with 18 bases in the middle. This CDR3 contains 13 residues. Germline V gene lookup returns CDR1 SQVTM and CDR2 ANQGSEA. CDR3 sequence: CSDQGEVSHEQFF. The CDR3 nucleotides read TGCAGCGACCAGGGGGAGGTTTCACATGAGCAGTTCTTC.

The chain couples TRBV14 to TRBJ2-7; 9 bases match TRBD1. This CDR3 comprises 18 residues. Germline loops: CDR1 SGHDN, CDR2 FVKESK. J was trimmed by 2 bases and V by 4 bases; bases with no gene match: 15. The CDR3 DNA is TGTGCCAGCAGCCTACCCTTACACAGGGGGCGCGTCACCTACGAGCAGTACTTC. Amino acids: CASSLPLHRGRVTYEQYF.